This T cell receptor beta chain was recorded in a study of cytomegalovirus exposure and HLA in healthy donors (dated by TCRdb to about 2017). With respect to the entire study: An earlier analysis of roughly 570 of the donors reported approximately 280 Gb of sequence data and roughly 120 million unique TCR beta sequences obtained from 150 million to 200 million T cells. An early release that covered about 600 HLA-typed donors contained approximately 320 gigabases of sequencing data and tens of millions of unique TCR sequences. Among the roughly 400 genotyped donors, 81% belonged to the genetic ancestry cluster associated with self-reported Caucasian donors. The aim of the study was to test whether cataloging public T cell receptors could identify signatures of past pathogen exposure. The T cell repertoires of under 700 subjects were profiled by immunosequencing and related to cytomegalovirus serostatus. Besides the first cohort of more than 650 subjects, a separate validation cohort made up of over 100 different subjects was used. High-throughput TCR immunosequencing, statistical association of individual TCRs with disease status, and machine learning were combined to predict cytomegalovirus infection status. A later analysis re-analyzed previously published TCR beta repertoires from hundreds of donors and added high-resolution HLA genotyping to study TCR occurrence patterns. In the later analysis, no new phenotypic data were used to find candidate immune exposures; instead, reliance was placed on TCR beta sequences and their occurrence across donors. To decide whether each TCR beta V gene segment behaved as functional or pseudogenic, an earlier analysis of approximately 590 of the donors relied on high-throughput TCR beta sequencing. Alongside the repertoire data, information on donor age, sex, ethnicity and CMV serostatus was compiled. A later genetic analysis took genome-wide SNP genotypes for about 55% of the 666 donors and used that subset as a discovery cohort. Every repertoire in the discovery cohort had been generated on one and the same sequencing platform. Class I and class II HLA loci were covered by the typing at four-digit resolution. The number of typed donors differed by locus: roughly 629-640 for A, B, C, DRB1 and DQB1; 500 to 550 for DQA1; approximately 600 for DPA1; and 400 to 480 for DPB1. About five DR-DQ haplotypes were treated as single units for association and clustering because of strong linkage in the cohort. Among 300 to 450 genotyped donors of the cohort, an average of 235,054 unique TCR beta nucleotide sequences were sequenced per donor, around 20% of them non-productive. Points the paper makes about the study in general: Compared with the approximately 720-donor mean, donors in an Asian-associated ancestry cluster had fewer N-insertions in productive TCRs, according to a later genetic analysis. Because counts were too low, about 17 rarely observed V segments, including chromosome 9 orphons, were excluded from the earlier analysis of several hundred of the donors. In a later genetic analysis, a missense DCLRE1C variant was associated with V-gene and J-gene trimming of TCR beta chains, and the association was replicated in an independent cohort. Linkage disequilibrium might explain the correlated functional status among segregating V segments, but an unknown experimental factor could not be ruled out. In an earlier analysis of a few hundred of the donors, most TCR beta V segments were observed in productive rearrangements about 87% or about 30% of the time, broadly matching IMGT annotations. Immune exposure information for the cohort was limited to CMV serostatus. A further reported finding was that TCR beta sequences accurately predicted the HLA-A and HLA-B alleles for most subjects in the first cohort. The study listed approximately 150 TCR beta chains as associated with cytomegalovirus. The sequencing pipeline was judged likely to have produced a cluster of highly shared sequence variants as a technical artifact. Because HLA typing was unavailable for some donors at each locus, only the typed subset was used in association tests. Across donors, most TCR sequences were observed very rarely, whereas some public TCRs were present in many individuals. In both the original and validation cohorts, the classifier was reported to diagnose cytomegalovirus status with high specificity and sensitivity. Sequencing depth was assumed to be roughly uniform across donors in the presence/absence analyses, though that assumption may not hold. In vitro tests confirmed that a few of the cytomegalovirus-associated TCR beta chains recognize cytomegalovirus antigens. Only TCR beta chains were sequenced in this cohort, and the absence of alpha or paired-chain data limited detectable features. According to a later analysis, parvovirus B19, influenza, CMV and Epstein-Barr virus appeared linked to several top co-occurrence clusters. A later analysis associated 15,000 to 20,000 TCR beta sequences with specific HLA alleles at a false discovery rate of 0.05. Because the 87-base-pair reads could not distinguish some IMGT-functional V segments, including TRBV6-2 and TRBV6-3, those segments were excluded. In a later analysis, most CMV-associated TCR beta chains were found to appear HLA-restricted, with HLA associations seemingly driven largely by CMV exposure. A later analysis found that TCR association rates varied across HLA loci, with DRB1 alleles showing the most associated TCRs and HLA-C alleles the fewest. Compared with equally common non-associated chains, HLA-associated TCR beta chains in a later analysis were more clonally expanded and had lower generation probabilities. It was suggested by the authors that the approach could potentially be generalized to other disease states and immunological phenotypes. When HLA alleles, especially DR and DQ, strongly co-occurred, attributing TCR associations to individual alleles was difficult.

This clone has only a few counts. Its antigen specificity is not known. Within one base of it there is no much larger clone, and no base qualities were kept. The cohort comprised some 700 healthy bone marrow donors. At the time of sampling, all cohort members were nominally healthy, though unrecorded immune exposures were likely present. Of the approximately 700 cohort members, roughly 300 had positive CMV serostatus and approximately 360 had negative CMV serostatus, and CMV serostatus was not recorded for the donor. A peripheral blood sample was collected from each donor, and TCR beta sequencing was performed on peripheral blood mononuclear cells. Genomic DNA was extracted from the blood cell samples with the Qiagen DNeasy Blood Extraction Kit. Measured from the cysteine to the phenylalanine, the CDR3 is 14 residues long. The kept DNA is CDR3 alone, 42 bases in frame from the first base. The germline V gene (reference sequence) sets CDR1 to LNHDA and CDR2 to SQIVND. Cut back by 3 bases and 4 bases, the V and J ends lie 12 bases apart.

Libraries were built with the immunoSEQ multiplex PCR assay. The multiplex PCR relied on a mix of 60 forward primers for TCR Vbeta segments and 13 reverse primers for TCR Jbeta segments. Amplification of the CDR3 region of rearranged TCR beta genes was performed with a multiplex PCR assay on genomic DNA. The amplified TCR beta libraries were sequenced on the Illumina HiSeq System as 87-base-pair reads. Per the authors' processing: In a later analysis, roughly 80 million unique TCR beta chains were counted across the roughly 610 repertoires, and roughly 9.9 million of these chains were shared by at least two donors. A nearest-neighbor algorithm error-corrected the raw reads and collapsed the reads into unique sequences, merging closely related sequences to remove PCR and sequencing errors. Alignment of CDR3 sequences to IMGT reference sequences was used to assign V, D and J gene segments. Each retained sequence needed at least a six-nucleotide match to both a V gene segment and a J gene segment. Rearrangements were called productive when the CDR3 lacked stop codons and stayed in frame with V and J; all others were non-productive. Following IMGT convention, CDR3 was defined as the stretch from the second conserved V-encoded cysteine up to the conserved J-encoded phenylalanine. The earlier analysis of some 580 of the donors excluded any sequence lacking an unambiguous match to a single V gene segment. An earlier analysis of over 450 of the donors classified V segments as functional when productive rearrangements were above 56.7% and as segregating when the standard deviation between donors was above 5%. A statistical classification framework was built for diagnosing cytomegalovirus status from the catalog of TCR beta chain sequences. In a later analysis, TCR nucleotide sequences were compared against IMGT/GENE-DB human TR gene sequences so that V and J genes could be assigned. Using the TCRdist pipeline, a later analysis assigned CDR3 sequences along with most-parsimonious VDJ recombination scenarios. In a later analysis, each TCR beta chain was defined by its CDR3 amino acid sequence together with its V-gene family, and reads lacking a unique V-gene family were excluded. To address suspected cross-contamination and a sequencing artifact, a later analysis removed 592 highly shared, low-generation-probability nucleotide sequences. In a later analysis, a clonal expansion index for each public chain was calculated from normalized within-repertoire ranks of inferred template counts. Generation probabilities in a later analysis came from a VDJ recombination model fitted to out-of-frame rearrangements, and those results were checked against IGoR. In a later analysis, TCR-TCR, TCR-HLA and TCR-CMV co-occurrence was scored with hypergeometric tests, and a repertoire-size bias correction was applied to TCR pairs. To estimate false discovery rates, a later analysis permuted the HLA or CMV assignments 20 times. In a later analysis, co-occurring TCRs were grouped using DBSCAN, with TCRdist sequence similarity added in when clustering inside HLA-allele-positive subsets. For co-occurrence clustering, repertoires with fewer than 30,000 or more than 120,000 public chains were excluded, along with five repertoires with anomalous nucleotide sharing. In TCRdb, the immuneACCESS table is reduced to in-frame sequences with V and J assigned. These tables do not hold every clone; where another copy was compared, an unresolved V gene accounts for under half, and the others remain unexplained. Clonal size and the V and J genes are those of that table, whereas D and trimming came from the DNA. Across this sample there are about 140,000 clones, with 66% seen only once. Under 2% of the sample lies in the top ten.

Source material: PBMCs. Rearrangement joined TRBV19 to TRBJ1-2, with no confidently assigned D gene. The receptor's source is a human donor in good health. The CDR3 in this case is CASSISSGGYGYTF. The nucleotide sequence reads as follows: TGTGCCAGTAGTATTAGCAGCGGAGGCTATGGCTACACCTTC.